One T cell receptor (beta chain) is described in this entry. Its specificity is not known. TCRdb's copy holds only in-frame clones and misses some; the assay was immunoSEQ multiplex PCR. The sample records approximately 7,700 clones, more than 85% being singletons. V was pared by 2 bases and J by 2 bases, with 6 bases of the junction left unmatched. The CDR3 is 18 amino acids. Germline V gives CDR1 MNHEY, CDR2 SMNVEV (reference sequence). This sample is part of a study of lymphopenia after photon versus proton radiotherapy. Overall study results and limits: Better survival with proton therapy was suggested as possible, not demonstrated. Relative stability marked proton patients; photon patients lost diversity and naive cells. After the lymphocyte nadir, photon-treated repertoires showed oligoclonal expansion, especially of CD8+ Temra cells.

The source of this sequence is a woman between 70 and 85 years old with pancreatic cancer. The input for sequencing was peripheral blood, taken from a patient treated with photon-based radiotherapy. The V gene is TRBV27, the J gene TRBJ2-4; TRBD2 agrees at 13 bases. CDR3 loop: CASSLGTSGTWSKNIQYF. DNA of the CDR3: TGTGCCAGCAGTTTAGGGACTAGCGGGACGTGGTCCAAAAACATTCAGTACTTC.